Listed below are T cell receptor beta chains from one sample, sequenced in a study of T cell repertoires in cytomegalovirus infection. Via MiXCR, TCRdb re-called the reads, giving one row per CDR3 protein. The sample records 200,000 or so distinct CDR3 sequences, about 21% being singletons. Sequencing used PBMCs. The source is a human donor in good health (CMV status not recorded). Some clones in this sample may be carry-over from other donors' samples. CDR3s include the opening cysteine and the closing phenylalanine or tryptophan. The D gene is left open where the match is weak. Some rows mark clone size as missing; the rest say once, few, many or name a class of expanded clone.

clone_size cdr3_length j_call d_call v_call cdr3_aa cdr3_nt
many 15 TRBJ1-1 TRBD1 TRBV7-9 CASRSGTGANTEAFF TGTGCCAGCAGATCAGGGACAGGGGCGAACACTGAAGCTTTCTTT
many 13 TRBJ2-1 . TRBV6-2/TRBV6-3 CASSYSRQREQFF TGTGCCAGCAGTTACTCGAGACAGCGAGAGCAGTTCTTC
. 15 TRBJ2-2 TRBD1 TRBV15 CATSTGTGNTGELFF TGTGCCACCAGCACCGGGACAGGGAACACCGGGGAGCTGTTTTTT
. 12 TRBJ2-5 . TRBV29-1 CSARGVGETQYF TGCAGCGCGCGGGGCGTCGGGGAGACCCAGTACTTC
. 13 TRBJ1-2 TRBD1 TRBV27 CASRRQGGYGYTF TGTGCCAGCAGACGACAGGGGGGGTATGGCTACACCTTC
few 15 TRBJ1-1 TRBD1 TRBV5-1 CASSPQLLGQGEAFF TGCGCCAGCAGTCCACAGTTATTGGGACAGGGTGAAGCTTTCTTT
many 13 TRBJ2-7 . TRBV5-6 CASSLGPIYEQYF TGTGCCAGCAGCCTGGGACCGATCTACGAGCAGTACTTC
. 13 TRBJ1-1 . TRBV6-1 CASLKQGGTEAFF TGTGCCAGCTTGAAACAGGGCGGGACTGAAGCTTTCTTT
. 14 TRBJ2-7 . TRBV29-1 CSVEFAGSPYEQYF TGCAGCGTTGAGTTCGCAGGTTCCCCCTACGAGCAGTACTTC
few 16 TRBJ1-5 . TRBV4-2 CASSQDQGRSNQPQHF TGTGCCAGCAGCCAAGATCAGGGACGTTCCAATCAGCCCCAGCATTTT
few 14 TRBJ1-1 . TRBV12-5 CASGLRVGGTEAFF TGTGCTAGTGGTTTAAGGGTAGGTGGCACTGAAGCTTTCTTT
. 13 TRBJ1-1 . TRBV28 CASSLAGSHEAFF TGTGCCAGCAGTTTAGCGGGGTCCCATGAAGCTTTCTTT
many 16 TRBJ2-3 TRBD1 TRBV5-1 CASSHSGTGRIDTQYF TGCGCCAGCAGCCATTCGGGGACAGGCCGGATAGATACGCAGTATTTT
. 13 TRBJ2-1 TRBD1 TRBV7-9 CASSFPGGQMEFF TGTGCCAGCAGCTTCCCAGGGGGACAAATGGAGTTCTTC
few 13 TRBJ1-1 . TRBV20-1 CSAPPGGNTEAFF TGCAGTGCTCCCCCGGGGGGGAACACTGAAGCTTTCTTT